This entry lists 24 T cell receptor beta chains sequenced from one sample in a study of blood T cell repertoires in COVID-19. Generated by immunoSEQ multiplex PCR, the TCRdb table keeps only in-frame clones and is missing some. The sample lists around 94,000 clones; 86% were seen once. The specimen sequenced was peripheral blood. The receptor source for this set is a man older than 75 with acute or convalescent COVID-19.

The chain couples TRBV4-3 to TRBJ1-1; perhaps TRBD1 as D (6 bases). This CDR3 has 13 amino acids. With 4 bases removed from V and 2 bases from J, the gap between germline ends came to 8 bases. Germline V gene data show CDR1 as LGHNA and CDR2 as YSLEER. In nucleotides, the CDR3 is TGCGCCAGCAGCCCGGGACATAACACTGAAGCTTTCTTT. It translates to CASSPGHNTEAFF.

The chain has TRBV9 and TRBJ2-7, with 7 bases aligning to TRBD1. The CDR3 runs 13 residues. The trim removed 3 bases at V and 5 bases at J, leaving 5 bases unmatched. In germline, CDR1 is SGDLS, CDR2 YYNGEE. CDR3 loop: CASSAFDRDEQYF. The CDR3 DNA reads TGTGCCAGCAGCGCCTTTGACAGGGACGAGCAGTACTTC.

CDR3 loop: CASRLTRTDQNTEAFF. CDR3 coding DNA: TGTGCCAGCAGATTAACCCGGACAGACCAGAACACTGAAGCTTTCTTT. The chain links TRBV2 to TRBJ1-1, with D perhaps TRBD1 (6 bases). Germline values: CDR1 SNHLY, CDR2 FYNNEI. V lost 6 bases and J lost 1, with 18 bases in between. The CDR3 spans 16 residues.

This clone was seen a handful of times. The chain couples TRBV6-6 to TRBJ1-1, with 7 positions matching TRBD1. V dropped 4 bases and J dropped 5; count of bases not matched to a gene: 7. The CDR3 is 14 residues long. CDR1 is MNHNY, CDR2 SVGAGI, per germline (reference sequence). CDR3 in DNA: TGTGCCAGCAGTTCCCGGGGACAGTTTACTGAAGCTTTCTTT. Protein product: CASSSRGQFTEAFF.

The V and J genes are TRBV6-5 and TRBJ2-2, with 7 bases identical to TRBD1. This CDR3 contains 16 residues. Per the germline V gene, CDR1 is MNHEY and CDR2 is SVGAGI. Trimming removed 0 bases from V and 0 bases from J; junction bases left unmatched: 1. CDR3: CASSYSRGPNTGELFF. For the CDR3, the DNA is TGTGCCAGCAGTTACTCGAGGGGGCCGAACACCGGGGAGCTGTTTTTT.

The DNA for the CDR3 is TGTGCCAGCAGTGGTGAGGCTTTTTGGTATGGCTACACCTTC. It translates to CASSGEAFWYGYTF. V usage is TRBV25-1 and J usage is TRBJ1-2; D uncertain. Trimming pared 4 bases from V and 5 bases from J, leaving 14 bases between. CDR3 length equals 14 residues. Germline CDR1 is MGHDK and CDR2 is SYGVNS.

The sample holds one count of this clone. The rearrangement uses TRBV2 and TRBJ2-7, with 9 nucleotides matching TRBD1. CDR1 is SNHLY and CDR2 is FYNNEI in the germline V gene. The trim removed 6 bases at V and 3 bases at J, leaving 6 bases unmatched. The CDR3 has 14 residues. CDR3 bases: TGTGCCAGCAGGACGACAGGGGGTAGCTACGAGCAGTACTTC. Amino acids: CASRTTGGSYEQYF.

DNA of the CDR3: TGCGCCAGCGATAAGGGAGTTGGTGAGCAGTTCTTC. The encoded protein is CASDKGVGEQFF. This chain links TRBV10-1 with TRBJ2-1; maybe TRBD2 (5 bases). Germline V gene sequence: CDR1 WNHNN, CDR2 SYGVQD (reference sequence). The length of the CDR3 is 12 residues. Trimming shortened V by 8 bases and J by 9 bases, and 14 bases separated the two germline ends.

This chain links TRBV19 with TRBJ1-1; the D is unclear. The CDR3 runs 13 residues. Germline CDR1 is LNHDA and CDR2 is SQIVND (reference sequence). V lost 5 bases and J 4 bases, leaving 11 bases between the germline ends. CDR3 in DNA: TGTGCCAGTAGTTTTCTCCCGGTCACTGAAGCTTTCTTT. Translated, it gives CASSFLPVTEAFF. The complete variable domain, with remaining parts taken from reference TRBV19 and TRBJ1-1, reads DGGITQSPKYLFRKEGQNVTLSCEQNLNHDAMYWYRQDPGQGLRLIYYSQIVNDFQKGDIAEGYSVSREKKESFPLTVTSAQKNPTAFYLCASSFLPVTEAFFGQGTRLTVV.

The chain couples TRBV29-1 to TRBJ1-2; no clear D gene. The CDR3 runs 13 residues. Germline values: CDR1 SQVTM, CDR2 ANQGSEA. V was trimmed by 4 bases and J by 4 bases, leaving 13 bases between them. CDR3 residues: CSVGGGVTYGYTF. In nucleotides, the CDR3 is TGCAGCGTTGGAGGAGGTGTCACCTATGGCTACACCTTC.

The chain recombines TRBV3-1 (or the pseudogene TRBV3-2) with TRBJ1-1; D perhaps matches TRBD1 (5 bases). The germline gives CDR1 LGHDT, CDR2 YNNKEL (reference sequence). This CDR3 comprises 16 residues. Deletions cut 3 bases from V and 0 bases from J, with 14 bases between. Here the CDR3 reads CASSQRGGLLNTEAFF. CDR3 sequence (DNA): TGTGCCAGCAGCCAGAGGGGAGGACTTTTGAACACTGAAGCTTTCTTT.

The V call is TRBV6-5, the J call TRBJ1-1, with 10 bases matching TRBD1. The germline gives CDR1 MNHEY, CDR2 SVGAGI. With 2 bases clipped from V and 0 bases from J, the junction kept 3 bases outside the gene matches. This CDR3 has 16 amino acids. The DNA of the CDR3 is TGTGCCAGCAGTTACGGGACAGGGGCTATGAACACTGAAGCTTTCTTT. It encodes CASSYGTGAMNTEAFF.

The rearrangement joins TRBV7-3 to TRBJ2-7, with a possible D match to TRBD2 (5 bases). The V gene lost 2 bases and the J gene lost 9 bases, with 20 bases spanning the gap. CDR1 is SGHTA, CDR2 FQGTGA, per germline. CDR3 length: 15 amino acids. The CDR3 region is CASSLGLAAGHGQYF. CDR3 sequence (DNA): TGTGCCAGCAGCTTAGGTTTGGCCGCGGGCCACGGGCAGTACTTC.

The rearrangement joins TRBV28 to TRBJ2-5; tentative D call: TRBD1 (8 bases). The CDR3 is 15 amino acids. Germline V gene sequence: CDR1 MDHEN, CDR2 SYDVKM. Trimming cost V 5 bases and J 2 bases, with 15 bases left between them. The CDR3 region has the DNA TGTGCCAGCAGTACGGACAGGGAGGGTCAAGAGACCCAGTACTTC. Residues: CASSTDREGQETQYF.

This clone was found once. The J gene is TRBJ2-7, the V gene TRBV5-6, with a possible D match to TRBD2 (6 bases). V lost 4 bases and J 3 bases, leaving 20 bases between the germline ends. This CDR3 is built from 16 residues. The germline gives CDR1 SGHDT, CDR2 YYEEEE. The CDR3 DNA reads TGTGCCAGCAGCCCGTCGGGACTCATCTCACACTACGAGCAGTACTTC. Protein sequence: CASSPSGLISHYEQYF.

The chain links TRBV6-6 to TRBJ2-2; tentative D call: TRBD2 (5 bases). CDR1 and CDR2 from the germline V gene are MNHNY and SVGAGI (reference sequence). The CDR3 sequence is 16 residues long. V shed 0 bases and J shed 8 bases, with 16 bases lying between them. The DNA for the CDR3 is TGTGCCAGCAGTTACTCCCCGAGGGTGAGGGTTGGGGAGCTGTTTTTT. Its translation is CASSYSPRVRVGELFF.

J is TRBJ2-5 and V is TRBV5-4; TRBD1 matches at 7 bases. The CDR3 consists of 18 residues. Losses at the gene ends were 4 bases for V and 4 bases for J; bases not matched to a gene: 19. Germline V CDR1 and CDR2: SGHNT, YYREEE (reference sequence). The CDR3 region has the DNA TGTGCCAGCAGCAATCACCCCCCGAGAGGGGGCTATGGAGAGACCCAGTACTTC. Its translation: CASSNHPPRGGYGETQYF.

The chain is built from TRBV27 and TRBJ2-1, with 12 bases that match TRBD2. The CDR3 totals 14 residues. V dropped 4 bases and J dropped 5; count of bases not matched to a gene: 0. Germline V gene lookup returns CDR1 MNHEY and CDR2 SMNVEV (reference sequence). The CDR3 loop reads CASSWTSGNNEQFF. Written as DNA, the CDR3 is TGTGCCAGCAGTTGGACTAGCGGGAACAATGAGCAGTTCTTC.

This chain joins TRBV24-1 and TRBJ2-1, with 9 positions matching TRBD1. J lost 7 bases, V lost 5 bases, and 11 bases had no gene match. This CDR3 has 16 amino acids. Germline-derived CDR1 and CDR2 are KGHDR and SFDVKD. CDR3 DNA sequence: TGTGCCACCAGTGCGCCGGGACAGGGTAAGGAGAATGAGCAGTTCTTC. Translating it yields CATSAPGQGKENEQFF.

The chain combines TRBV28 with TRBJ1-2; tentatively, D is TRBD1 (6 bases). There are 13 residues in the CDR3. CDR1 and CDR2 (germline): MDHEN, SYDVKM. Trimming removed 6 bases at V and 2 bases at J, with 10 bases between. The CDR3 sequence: CASRWDTNYGYTF. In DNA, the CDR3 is TGTGCCAGCAGGTGGGACACGAACTATGGCTACACCTTC.

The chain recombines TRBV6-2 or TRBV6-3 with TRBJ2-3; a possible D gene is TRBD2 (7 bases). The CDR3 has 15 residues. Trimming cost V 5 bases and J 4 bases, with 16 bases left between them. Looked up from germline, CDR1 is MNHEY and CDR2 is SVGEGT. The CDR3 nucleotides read TGTGCCAGCAGTCGGACTAGGGGGGGTTCAGATACGCAGTATTTT. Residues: CASSRTRGGSDTQYF.

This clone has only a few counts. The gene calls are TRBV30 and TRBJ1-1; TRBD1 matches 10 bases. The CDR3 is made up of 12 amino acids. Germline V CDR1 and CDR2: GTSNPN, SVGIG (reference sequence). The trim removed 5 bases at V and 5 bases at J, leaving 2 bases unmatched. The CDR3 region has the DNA TGTGCCTGGGACAGGGGGCGGACTGAAGCTTTCTTT. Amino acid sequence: CAWDRGRTEAFF.

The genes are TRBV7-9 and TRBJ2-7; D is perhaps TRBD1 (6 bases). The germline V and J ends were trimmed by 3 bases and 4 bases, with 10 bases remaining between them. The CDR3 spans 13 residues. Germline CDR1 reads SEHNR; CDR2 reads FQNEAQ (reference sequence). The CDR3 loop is CASSLDRRYEQYF. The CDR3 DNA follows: TGTGCCAGCAGCTTGGACAGAAGATACGAGCAGTACTTC.

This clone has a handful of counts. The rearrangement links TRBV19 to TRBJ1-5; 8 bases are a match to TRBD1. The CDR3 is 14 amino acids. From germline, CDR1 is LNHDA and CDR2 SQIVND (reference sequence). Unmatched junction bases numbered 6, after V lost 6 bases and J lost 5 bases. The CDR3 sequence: CASRKTGEDQPQHF. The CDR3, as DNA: TGTGCCAGTAGAAAGACAGGGGAAGATCAGCCCCAGCATTTT.